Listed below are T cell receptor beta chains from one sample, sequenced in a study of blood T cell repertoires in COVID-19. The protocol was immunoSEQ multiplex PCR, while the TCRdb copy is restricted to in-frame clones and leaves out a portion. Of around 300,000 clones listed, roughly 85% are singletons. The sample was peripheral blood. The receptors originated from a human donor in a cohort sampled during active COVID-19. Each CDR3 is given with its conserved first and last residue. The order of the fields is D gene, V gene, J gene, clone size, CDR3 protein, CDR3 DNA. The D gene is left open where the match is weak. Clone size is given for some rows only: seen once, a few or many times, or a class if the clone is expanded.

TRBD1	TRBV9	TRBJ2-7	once	CASSVGDRGYYEQYF	TGTGCCAGCAGCGTAGGGGACAGGGGGTACTACGAGCAGTACTTC
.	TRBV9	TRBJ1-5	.	CASSGLRSNSVLQPQHF	TGTGCCAGCAGCGGTCTGCGCTCGAATTCCGTCTTACAGCCCCAGCATTTT
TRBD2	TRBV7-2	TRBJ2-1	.	CASSPEVAGPSSYNEQFF	TGTGCCAGCAGCCCTGAGGTAGCGGGGCCAAGCTCCTACAATGAGCAGTTCTTC
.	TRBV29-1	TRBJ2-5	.	CSVVLSQETQYF	TGCAGCGTTGTTCTCAGCCAAGAGACCCAGTACTTC
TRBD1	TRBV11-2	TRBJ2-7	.	CASSSYRGARGNEQYF	TGTGCCAGCAGCTCCTACAGGGGGGCCAGGGGGAACGAGCAGTACTTC
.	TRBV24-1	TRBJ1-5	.	CATPQRQARNQPQHF	TGTGCCACCCCACAAAGGCAGGCCCGCAATCAGCCCCAGCATTTT
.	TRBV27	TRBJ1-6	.	CASSPVGGNSPLHF	TGTGCCAGCAGTCCCGTTGGGGGGAATTCACCCCTCCACTTT
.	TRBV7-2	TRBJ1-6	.	CASSLNILLSGRSNSPLHF	TGTGCCAGCAGCTTAAATATACTCCTTAGCGGACGGAGTAATTCACCCCTCCACTTT
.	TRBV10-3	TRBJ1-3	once	CAISDTANSGNTIYF	TGTGCCATCAGTGATACAGCCAACTCTGGAAACACCATATATTTT
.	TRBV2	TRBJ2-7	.	CATASRSGAGEQYF	TGTGCCACCGCATCGAGATCCGGGGCGGGAGAGCAGTACTTC
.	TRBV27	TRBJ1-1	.	CASRKWGGWTFF	TGTGCCAGCAGAAAATGGGGGGGGTGGACTTTCTTT
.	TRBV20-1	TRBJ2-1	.	CSASNWDINYNEQFF	TGCAGTGCTAGTAATTGGGACATCAACTACAATGAGCAGTTCTTC
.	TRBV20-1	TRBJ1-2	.	CSARPGNGYTF	TGCAGTGCTAGACCGGGTAATGGCTACACCTTC
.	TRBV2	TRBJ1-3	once	CASSQQATSGNTIYF	TGTGCCAGCAGTCAACAGGCTACCTCTGGAAACACCATATATTTT
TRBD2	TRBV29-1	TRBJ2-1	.	CSVVIWTSDNEQFF	TGCAGCGTTGTCATTTGGACTAGTGACAATGAGCAGTTCTTC
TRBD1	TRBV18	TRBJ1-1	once	CASSPPAGTGGLAFF	TGTGCCAGCTCACCACCTGCCGGGACAGGGGGCTTAGCTTTCTTT
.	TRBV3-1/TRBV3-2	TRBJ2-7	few	CASRHRGAPNEQYF	TGTGCCAGCAGGCATCGTGGGGCCCCCAACGAGCAGTACTTC
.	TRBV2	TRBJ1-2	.	CASSEKTGQFYGYTF	TGTGCCAGCAGTGAAAAAACAGGGCAGTTCTATGGCTACACCTTC
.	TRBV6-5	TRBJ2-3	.	CASSSSRDGYGTQYF	TGTGCCAGCAGTTCGTCACGGGATGGGTATGGTACGCAGTATTTT
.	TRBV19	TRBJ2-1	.	CASRPAVSYNEQFF	TGTGCCAGTAGACCAGCGGTCTCCTACAATGAGCAGTTCTTC
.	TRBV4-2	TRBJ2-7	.	CASSQDTVGRWNEQYF	TGTGCCAGCAGCCAAGATACGGTAGGCAGGTGGAACGAGCAGTACTTC
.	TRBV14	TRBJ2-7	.	CASSLSTDQYEQYF	TGTGCCAGCAGCCTGTCGACAGACCAATACGAGCAGTACTTC
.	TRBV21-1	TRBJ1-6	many	CASSKMYGRQSSYNSPLHF	TGTGCCAGCAGCAAGATGTACGGGAGGCAAAGCTCCTATAATTCACCCCTCCACTTT
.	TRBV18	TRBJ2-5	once	CASSPYRSQRRTQETQYF	TGTGCCAGCTCACCATACCGTAGCCAGCGGAGAACCCAAGAGACCCAGTACTTC
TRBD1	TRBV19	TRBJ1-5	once	CASRHDRGPNQPQHF	TGTGCCAGTAGACATGACAGGGGGCCCAATCAGCCCCAGCATTTT
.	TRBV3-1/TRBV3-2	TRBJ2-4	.	CASSQELAKNIQYF	TGTGCCAGCAGCCAGGAGCTAGCCAAAAACATTCAGTACTTC
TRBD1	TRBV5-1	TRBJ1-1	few	CASSLQGPPNTEAFF	TGCGCCAGCAGCTTACAGGGGCCTCCGAACACTGAAGCTTTCTTT
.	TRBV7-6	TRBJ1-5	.	CASSLETGSGPQHF	TGTGCCAGCAGCTTAGAGACCGGTTCGGGGCCCCAGCATTTT
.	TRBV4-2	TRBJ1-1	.	CASSQEGGNTEAFF	TGTGCCAGCAGCCAAGAAGGCGGGAACACTGAAGCTTTCTTT
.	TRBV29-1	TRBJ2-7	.	CSVTTGQASSDEQYF	TGCAGCGTCACGACCGGTCAGGCGTCCTCAGACGAGCAGTACTTC
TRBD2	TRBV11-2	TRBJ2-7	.	CASSFQPGTSGSEQYF	TGTGCCAGCAGCTTCCAGCCCGGGACTAGCGGGTCCGAGCAGTACTTC
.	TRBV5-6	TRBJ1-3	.	CASSLAGDGNTIYF	TGTGCCAGCAGCTTGGCGGGGGACGGAAACACCATATATTTT
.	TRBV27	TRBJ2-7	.	CASRDLSGLTYEQYF	TGTGCCAGCAGGGACCTTAGCGGACTTACCTACGAGCAGTACTTC
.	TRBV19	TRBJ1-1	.	CASSIVGVENTEAFF	TGTGCCAGTAGTATAGTAGGGGTGGAGAACACTGAAGCTTTCTTT
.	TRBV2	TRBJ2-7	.	CASTLHQRQYF	TGTGCCAGCACCCTCCACCAGCGACAGTACTTC
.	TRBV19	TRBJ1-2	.	CASSIHGWNDYGYTF	TGTGCCAGTAGTATACACGGGTGGAATGACTATGGCTACACCTTC
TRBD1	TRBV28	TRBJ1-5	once	CASNFRDRAYQPQHF	TGTGCCAGCAATTTCCGGGACAGGGCGTATCAGCCCCAGCATTTT
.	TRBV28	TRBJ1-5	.	CASSATPGNQPQHF	TGTGCCAGCAGTGCTACTCCTGGCAATCAGCCCCAGCATTTT
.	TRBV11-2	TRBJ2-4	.	CASSLPQTGKNIQYF	TGTGCCAGCAGCTTACCCCAGACTGGGAAAAACATTCAGTACTTC
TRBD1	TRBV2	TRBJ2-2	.	CASNFRGTGELFF	TGTGCCAGCAATTTCAGGGGGACCGGGGAGCTGTTTTTT
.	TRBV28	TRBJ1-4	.	CASSLSYEKLFF	TGTGCCAGCAGTTTATCGTATGAAAAACTGTTTTTT
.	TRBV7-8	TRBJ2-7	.	CASSLRWDSYEQYF	TGTGCCAGCAGCCTCCGGTGGGACTCATACGAGCAGTACTTC
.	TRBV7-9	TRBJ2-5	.	CASSLASGAPQETQYF	TGTGCCAGCAGCTTAGCTAGCGGAGCGCCGCAAGAGACCCAGTACTTC
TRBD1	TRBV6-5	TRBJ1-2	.	CASRGDRRRSDYTF	TGTGCCAGCAGAGGGGACAGGCGTCGGTCGGACTACACCTTC
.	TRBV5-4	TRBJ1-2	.	CASSGSSLYGYTF	TGTGCCAGCAGCGGCAGTTCCCTCTATGGCTACACCTTC
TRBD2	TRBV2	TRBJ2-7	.	CASSGEAGGSYEQYF	TGTGCCAGCAGTGGAGAGGCGGGAGGTTCCTACGAGCAGTACTTC
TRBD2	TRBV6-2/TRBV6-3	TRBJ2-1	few	CASSPGLDYNEQFF	TGTGCCAGCAGCCCAGGACTAGACTACAATGAGCAGTTCTTC
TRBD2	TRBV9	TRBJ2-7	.	CASSSSGSFSYEQYF	TGTGCCAGCAGCTCCAGCGGGAGCTTCTCCTACGAGCAGTACTTC
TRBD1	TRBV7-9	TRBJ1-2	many	CASSLGDRGQCTF	TGTGCCAGCAGCTTGGGGGACAGGGGGCAGTGCACCTTC
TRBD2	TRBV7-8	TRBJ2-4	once	CASSFSRTSGSKYF	TGTGCCAGCAGCTTCTCTAGGACTAGCGGGAGTAAATACTTC
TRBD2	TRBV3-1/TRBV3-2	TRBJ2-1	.	CASSQERLAGDNEQFF	TGTGCCAGCAGCCAAGAGCGCCTAGCGGGAGACAATGAGCAGTTCTTC
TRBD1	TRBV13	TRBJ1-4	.	CASSKIRTGGSYEKLFF	TGTGCCAGCAGCAAAATTCGGACAGGGGGCAGTTATGAAAAACTGTTTTTT
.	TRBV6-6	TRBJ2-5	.	CASMTQETQYF	TGTGCCAGCATGACACAAGAGACCCAGTACTTC
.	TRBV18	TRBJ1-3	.	CASSPPPGGNTIYF	TGTGCCAGCTCACCCCCCCCGGGAGGAAACACCATATATTTT